The subject of this entry is one TCR beta chain. The antigen it binds to is not known. Base qualities are not recorded, but no much larger clone differs from it by a single base. This sample is drawn from a study of control samples from healthy donors and cancer patients (dated by TCRdb to about 2020). To prepare the library, the immunoSEQ multiplex PCR assay was applied. The source is immuneACCESS, and TCRdb retained only in-frame sequences with V and J called. Part of the clones is not carried over; for the studies checked, unresolved V genes explain less than half of this, and the remainder is unexplained. The sample has about 140,000 clones on record, more than 80% of them singletons. Less than 8.5% of the sample is taken by the ten largest. The germline V and J ends show losses of 3 bases and 0 bases respectively, and no gene match explains 6 bases of the junction. From its cysteine to its phenylalanine, the CDR3 spans 18 amino acids. Here the CDR3 DNA is all that survives: 54 bases in frame from base 1. CDR1 and CDR2 are drawn from the germline V gene (reference sequence): SGHKS, YYEKEE.

The V and J genes are TRBV5-5 and TRBJ2-3; a stretch of 14 junction bases matches TRBD2. The source of this sequence is a man between 18 and 35 years old in good health. The sample taken for sequencing was blood. The nucleotide sequence is given as TGTGCCAGCAGCTCGGGACTAGCGGGGGTGGCTAGCACAGATACGCAGTATTTT. This codes for CASSSGLAGVASTDTQYF.